This paragraph covers one TCR beta chain sequence. This clone's antigen is unknown. No qualities accompany the bases; no much larger clone lies one base away. Amplification of TRB CDR3 regions from genomic DNA was performed at survey-level depth using the immunoSEQ two-step multiplex PCR. Each PCR was spiked with synthetic inline TR CDR3 controls spanning all V-J pairings to estimate template counts and remove amplification bias. Reads were processed so that amplification and sequencing bias were reduced, and quantification was performed against synthetic TR CDR3 analogs. The paper's processing steps were these. Raw data were processed in ImmunoSEQ Analyzer, with out-of-frame sequences and CDR3s containing stop codons removed, and genes were named according to IMGT nomenclature. Normalized Shannon entropy, defined as 1 minus Pielou's evenness, was used to summarize repertoire diversity. TRB sequences were treated as identical only when sharing V gene, J gene and CDR3. Public PML clonotypes were defined as CDR3s shared by two or more PML-onset samples but absent from earlier samples, from controls, and from public databases. Position-by-position CDR3 amino acid composition was analyzed in Skylign with the observed count method. As stored in TCRdb, this immuneACCESS dataset retains in-frame rearrangements with V and J assigned. A fraction of the clones does not appear; measured against another copy, unresolved V genes explain less than half of the discrepancy, and the remainder lacks a known reason. V and J calls and clone size are copied from that table; D and trimming were computed from the DNA. For this sample the table gives fewer than 40,000 clones, of which roughly 90% were detected only once. Approximately 3% of the sample is taken by the ten largest.

Reading the germline V gene gives CDR1 MRHNA and CDR2 SNTAGT. The CDR3 contains 15 residues, cysteine and phenylalanine counted. CDR3 DNA only is kept here, 45 bases in frame from base 1. V ends up 6 bases short and J 1 base short, with an unmatched junction base count of 4. The data were obtained in a study of multiple sclerosis patients with progressive multifocal leukoencephalopathy (dated by TCRdb to about 2019). Context from the whole study: Peripheral T and B cells were examined in MS patients who went on to develop PML (4 under natalizumab, 1 after alemtuzumab) as well as in treated patients who did not. Two natalizumab-treated patients who later developed PML were followed longitudinally from before therapy through 6 and 12 months to PML onset. The study aimed to detect JC virus-specific or public T-cell expansions arising at the time of PML onset.

Broader findings and caveats from the paper: Analysis was limited to peripheral blood, even though cerebrospinal fluid or brain lymphocytes might be more informative for natalizumab-associated PML. Most PML patients had lower normalized Shannon entropy, suggesting less diverse TRB repertoires, while values in the natalizumab-treated controls sat near 1. When PML developed, neither common TRBV or TRBJ gene usage nor preferential TRBV-TRBJ pairings were detected. Given the small, descriptive cohort, it remained unclear whether the study findings reflect JC virus infection or general immunocompromise. TRB clones with frequency above 0.5% were observed only in PML patients, but the clones expanded at PML onset were found to be already present before and during natalizumab therapy.

The sample's time point label, in plain terms: time of PML onset. The treatment or condition label here, explained by the study, means: on natalizumab therapy at sampling. Diagnosis of PML was based on clinical and MRI findings and confirmed by finding JC virus DNA in cerebrospinal fluid. Among the natalizumab-treated patients, PML showed up after anywhere between roughly 15 and 60 months of natalizumab therapy. Every listed patient had earlier received interferon beta, and every PML patient was female. Blood samples at T3 were obtained at the time of PML onset. Isolation of peripheral blood mononuclear cells was performed by Ficoll-Hypaque density gradient centrifugation.

The sequences come from PBMCs, collected from a patient treated with natalizumab. The chain links TRBV6-4 with TRBJ2-3, with 10 middle bases fitting TRBD2. This TCR derives from a human donor with progressive multifocal leukoencephalopathy. The CDR3: CASSPGTSGTDTQYF. Read as DNA, the sequence is TGTGCCAGCAGCCCCGGGACTAGCGGCACAGATACGCAGTATTTT.